A single sample gave rise to the 25 T cell receptor beta chains below, sequenced in a study of cytomegalovirus exposure and HLA in healthy donors. In the PCR, 60 Vbeta and 13 Jbeta primers were used. The assay was immunoSEQ multiplex PCR, and TCRdb's table has in-frame clones only and misses some. Here the sample spans tens of thousands of clones, roughly 70% being singletons. Specimen: PBMCs. The receptors shown here come from a man aged 55 to 70 in good health and CMV-seropositive.

V usage is TRBV5-1 and J usage is TRBJ2-3, with 10 bases matching TRBD2. Trimming at V came to 0 bases and at J to 8 bases, leaving 9 bases not matched to a gene. The CDR3 length is 16 residues. Germline CDR1 is SGHRS and CDR2 is YFSETQ. Written as DNA, the CDR3 is TGCGCCAGCAGCTTGGCCACGTCTAGCGGGAGAGGTACGCAGTATTTT. Translation: CASSLATSSGRGTQYF.

The chain employs TRBV18 and TRBJ2-5; perhaps TRBD2 as D (6 bases). The CDR3 runs 14 residues. CDR1 is KGHSH, CDR2 LQKENI, per germline. Trimming stripped 3 bases from V and 1 base from J, with 9 bases between. CDR3 protein: CASSPKGGQETQYF. The CDR3 DNA sequence: TGTGCCAGCTCACCTAAGGGAGGCCAAGAGACCCAGTACTTC.

This clone showed up just a few times. This chain joins TRBV19 and TRBJ2-4; 7 nucleotides line up with TRBD1. The CDR3 has 12 amino acids. The germline V gene has CDR1 LNHDA and CDR2 SQIVND (reference sequence). The V and J ends lost 3 bases and 12 bases, in that order; junction bases with no gene match: 5. CDR3 residues: CASSILSGGQYF. CDR3 nucleotides: TGTGCCAGTAGTATCCTCTCAGGGGGTCAGTACTTC.

The chain is built from TRBV21-1 and TRBJ1-5. TRBV21-1 is noted as a pseudogene. The CDR3 has 13 amino acids. The CDR3 DNA sequence: TGTGCCAGCAGCAATCCGGGGGGCCAGCCCCAGCATTTT. This translates into CASSNPGGQPQHF.

The chain links TRBV18 to TRBJ1-1; D is ambiguous. The CDR3 has 14 residues. Trimming cost V 4 bases and J 0 bases, with 9 bases left between them. Per the germline V gene, CDR1 is KGHSH and CDR2 is LQKENI. CDR3 bases: TGTGCCAGCTCACTCAATCCATTGAACACTGAAGCTTTCTTT. Amino acids: CASSLNPLNTEAFF.

This clone has ten or more counts. This chain uses TRBV25-1 with TRBJ1-2; 7 nucleotides line up with TRBD1. The germline V gene has CDR1 MGHDK and CDR2 SYGVNS. The CDR3 consists of 14 residues. With 3 bases clipped from V and 6 bases from J, the junction kept 7 bases outside the gene matches. CDR3 protein: CASSDSDRADGYTF. In DNA, the CDR3 is TGTGCCAGCAGTGATTCCGACAGGGCAGATGGCTACACCTTC.

There are a few counts of this clone. V usage is TRBV7-8 and J usage is TRBJ2-7, with 8 bases identical to TRBD1. There are 13 residues in the CDR3. The V gene end was trimmed by 3 bases and the J gene end by 3 bases; junction bases not matched to a gene: 1. Germline loops: CDR1 SGHVS, CDR2 FQNEAQ. CDR3 loop: CASSLGTGYEQYF. As DNA, the CDR3 is TGTGCCAGCAGCTTGGGGACAGGCTACGAGCAGTACTTC.

The J gene is TRBJ2-5, the V gene TRBV6-5; D not certain. This CDR3 contains 11 residues. V was clipped by 10 bases and J by 4 bases, with 10 bases between them. The V gene's germline CDR1 is MNHEY and CDR2 SVGAGI. The CDR3 coding sequence is TGTGCCACCCGGTCCCCAGAGACCCAGTACTTC. Its protein is CATRSPETQYF.

This clone occurred a few times. This chain connects TRBV27 to TRBJ2-7; TRBD1 agrees at 8 bases. CDR3 size: 15 residues. The trim removed 6 bases at V and 5 bases at J, leaving 12 bases unmatched. Looked up from germline, CDR1 is MNHEY and CDR2 is SMNVEV (reference sequence). CDR3 sequence (DNA): TGTGCCAGCAGCCTCGCTCCGGACAGGGTAAACGAGCAGTACTTC. Translated, it gives CASSLAPDRVNEQYF.

V gene TRBV4-2 combines with J gene TRBJ2-2; D gene ambiguous. Per the germline V gene, CDR1 is LGHNA and CDR2 is YNFKEQ. The CDR3 consists of 13 residues. Trimming removed 0 bases from V and 8 bases from J, with 7 bases in between. CDR3 in DNA: TGTGCCAGCAGCCAAGATGTTACAGGGGAGCTGTTTTTT. This sequence encodes CASSQDVTGELFF.

This chain joins TRBV20-1 and TRBJ1-2; possible D gene TRBD1, 5 bases. CDR3 length: 11 amino acids. CDR1 DFQATT and CDR2 SNEGSKA come from the germline V gene (reference sequence). V was shortened by 5 bases and J by 7 bases, with 11 bases between the two germline ends. CDR3 amino acids: CSAPDRSGYTF. For the CDR3, the DNA is TGCAGTGCTCCCGACAGAAGTGGCTACACCTTC.

The chain carries TRBV5-4 and TRBJ1-1; D not certain. V lost 0 bases and J 6 bases, leaving 12 bases between the germline ends. The V gene's germline CDR1 is SGHNT and CDR2 YYREEE (reference sequence). There are 14 residues in the CDR3. The CDR3 DNA is TGTGCCAGCAGCTTGGTAGGCGGGTCGCCTGAAGCTTTCTTT. It specifies CASSLVGGSPEAFF.

V gene TRBV6-1 combines with J gene TRBJ2-5; D is perhaps TRBD1 (5 bases). Trimming left V 11 bases short and J 4 bases short, with 17 bases between. The CDR3 spans 13 residues. The V gene's germline CDR1 is MNHNS and CDR2 SASEGT. The CDR3 DNA reads as TGTGCCCTGAGCCCAGGGCCGGGAGAGACCCAGTACTTC. It specifies CALSPGPGETQYF.

This rearrangement joins TRBV5-1 to TRBJ1-6; a possible D gene is TRBD1 (6 bases). The CDR3 extends over 13 amino acids. Germline CDR1 and CDR2: SGHRS and YFSETQ. Trimming took 5 bases from V and 8 from J, leaving 11 bases between them. The CDR3 sequence is CASRGRGHSPLHF. CDR3 nucleotide sequence: TGCGCCAGCAGGGGCAGGGGACATTCACCCCTCCACTTT. The variable domain in full, completed from reference TRBV5-1 and TRBJ1-6, reads KAGVTQTPRYLIKTRGQQVTLSCSPISGHRSVSWYQQTPGQGLQFLFEYFSETQRNKGNFPGRFSGRQFSNSRSEMNVSTLELGDSALYLCASRGRGHSPLHFGNGTRLTVT.

The V and J genes are TRBV11-2 and TRBJ2-3; TRBD2 matches at 10 bases. In germline, CDR1 is SGHAT, CDR2 FQNNGV. Trimming at V came to 5 bases and at J to 6 bases, leaving 8 bases not matched to a gene. The CDR3 extends over 15 amino acids. DNA for the CDR3: TGTGCCAGCAGCGTCTTAGCGGGGGGAGAGGATACGCAGTATTTT. As protein: CASSVLAGGEDTQYF.

This clone was observed a single time. The chain uses TRBV5-5 and TRBJ1-6; 7 nucleotides match TRBD1. CDR1 and CDR2 (germline): SGHKS, YYEKEE (reference sequence). CDR3 size: 20 residues. The V segment lost 5 bases and the J segment 0 bases; nucleotides outside the gene matches: 17. Written as DNA, the CDR3 is TGTGCCAGCAGGTTACAGGGGACCCCCGGTTCGAGCTCCTATAATTCACCCCTCCACTTT. This codes for CASRLQGTPGSSSYNSPLHF.

The chain joins TRBV2 to TRBJ1-3; D unclear. This CDR3 has 14 residues. Germline V lookup: CDR1 SNHLY, CDR2 FYNNEI. Trimming removed 6 bases from V and 2 bases from J, with 11 bases in between. Here the CDR3 reads CASRDYGAGNTIYF. In DNA, the CDR3 is TGTGCCAGCAGGGACTACGGTGCTGGAAACACCATATATTTT.

V and J are TRBV7-3 and TRBJ2-3; 11 nucleotides line up with TRBD2. CDR1 SGHTA and CDR2 FQGTGA come from the germline V gene. The V and J ends lost 5 bases and 2 bases, in that order; junction bases with no gene match: 3. This CDR3 region has 15 residues. The CDR3 sequence: CASSPGLAATDTQYF. Here the CDR3 DNA reads TGTGCCAGCAGCCCGGGACTAGCGGCCACAGATACGCAGTATTTT.

This clone was counted only a few times. The chain uses TRBV9 and TRBJ2-3, with unresolved D. The germline CDR1 and CDR2 sequences are SGDLS and YYNGEE. CDR3 size: 12 residues. The ends were cut back, 0 bases at V and 4 bases at J, with 3 bases in the middle. The CDR3 is CASSVGADTQYF. The CDR3, as DNA: TGTGCCAGCAGCGTAGGCGCAGATACGCAGTATTTT.

This chain connects TRBV7-8 to TRBJ2-1; D might be TRBD1 (6 bases). There are 14 residues in the CDR3. Germline values: CDR1 SGHVS, CDR2 FQNEAQ. Deletions cut 3 bases from V and 7 bases from J, with 13 bases between. CDR3 bases: TGTGCCAGCAGCTTTTGGACAGTGGGGAATGAGCAGTTCTTC. Protein: CASSFWTVGNEQFF.

The chain employs TRBV4-3 and TRBJ2-7; 11 bases match TRBD1. CDR1 and CDR2 from the germline V gene are LGHNA and YSLEER. Trimming at V came to 1 base and at J to 1 base, leaving 3 bases not matched to a gene. The CDR3 loop spans 16 amino acids. The CDR3 spells CASSQGGTGGSYEQYF. The CDR3 coding sequence is TGCGCCAGCAGCCAAGGCGGGACAGGGGGATCCTACGAGCAGTACTTC.

The chain recombines TRBV2 with TRBJ2-1; the D gene is possibly TRBD1 (6 bases). CDR3 length equals 15 residues. Germline V gives CDR1 SNHLY, CDR2 FYNNEI. V lost 3 bases, J lost 7 bases, and 16 bases lay in between. CDR3 nucleotides: TGTGCCAGCAGTGAGGGGGCTGTGGTGTGGAATGAGCAGTTCTTC. Amino acids: CASSEGAVVWNEQFF.

This clone was found a few times. In DNA form, the CDR3 reads TGTGCCAGCAGTTACTCTAACCAGGGGAGAACTGAAGCTTTCTTT. Translated: CASSYSNQGRTEAFF. This sequence joins TRBV6-5 and TRBJ1-1; TRBD1 might be the D (6 bases). Germline CDR1 reads MNHEY; CDR2 reads SVGAGI. Trimming removed 0 bases from V and 5 bases from J, with 13 bases in between. The CDR3 is made up of 15 amino acids.

In DNA, the CDR3 is TGTGCCAGCAGTGAGACGGACAGGAACGATGGCTACACCTTC. Its translation: CASSETDRNDGYTF. V is TRBV28 and J is TRBJ1-2; 7 nucleotides match TRBD1. Germline-derived CDR1 and CDR2 are MDHEN and SYDVKM. Unmatched junction bases numbered 9, after V lost 5 bases and J lost 6 bases. The CDR3 loop spans 14 amino acids.

This chain connects TRBV30 to TRBJ1-5, with D perhaps TRBD1 (5 bases). V was cut by 2 bases and J by 5 bases, with 13 bases left in between. The CDR3 contains 14 residues. The germline CDR1 and CDR2 sequences are GTSNPN and SVGIG (reference sequence). CDR3 nucleotide sequence: TGTGCCTGGAGTACGGCGGGACCGTATCAGCCCCAGCATTTT. Translated, it gives CAWSTAGPYQPQHF.